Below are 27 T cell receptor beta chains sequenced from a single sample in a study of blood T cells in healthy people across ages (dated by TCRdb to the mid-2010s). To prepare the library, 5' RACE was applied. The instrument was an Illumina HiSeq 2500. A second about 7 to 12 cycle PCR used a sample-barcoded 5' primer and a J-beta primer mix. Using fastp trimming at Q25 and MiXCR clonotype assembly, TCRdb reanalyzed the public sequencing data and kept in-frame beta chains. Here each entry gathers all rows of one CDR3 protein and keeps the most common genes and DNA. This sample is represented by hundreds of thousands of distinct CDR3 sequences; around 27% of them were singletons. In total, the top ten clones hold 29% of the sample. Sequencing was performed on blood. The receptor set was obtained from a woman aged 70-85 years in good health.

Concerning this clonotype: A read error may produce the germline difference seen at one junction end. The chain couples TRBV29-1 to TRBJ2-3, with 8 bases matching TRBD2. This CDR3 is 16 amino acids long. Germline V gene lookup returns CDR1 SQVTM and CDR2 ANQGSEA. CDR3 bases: TGCAGCGTCGCAGGTTTCGAGCGGGAGCGTTCAGATACGCGGTATTTT. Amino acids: CSVAGFERERSDTRYF.

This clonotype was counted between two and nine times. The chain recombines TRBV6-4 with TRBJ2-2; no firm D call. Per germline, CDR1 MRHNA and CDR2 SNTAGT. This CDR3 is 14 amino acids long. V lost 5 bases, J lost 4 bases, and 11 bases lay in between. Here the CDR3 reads CASSKFASTGELFF. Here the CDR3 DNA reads TGTGCCAGCAGTAAATTTGCGAGCACCGGGGAGCTGTTTTTT.

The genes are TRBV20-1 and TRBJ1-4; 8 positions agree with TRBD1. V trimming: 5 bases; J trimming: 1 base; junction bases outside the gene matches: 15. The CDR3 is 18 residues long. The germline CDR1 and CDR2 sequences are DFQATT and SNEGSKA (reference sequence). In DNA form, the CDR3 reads TGCAGTGCTGCCCCGGTTCGGACAGGGATGAAAACTAATGAAAAACTGTTTTTT. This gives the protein CSAAPVRTGMKTNEKLFF.

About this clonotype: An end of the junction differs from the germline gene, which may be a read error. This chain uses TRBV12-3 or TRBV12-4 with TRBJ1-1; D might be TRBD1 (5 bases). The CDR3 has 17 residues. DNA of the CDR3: TGTGCCAGCAGTCTGAGGACATGGTACGCCGAAAACACTGAAGCTTCCTTT. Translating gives CASSLRTWYAENTEASF.

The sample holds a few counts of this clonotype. CDR3 residues: CASSHTWTSPNQNNEQFF. Here the CDR3 DNA reads TGTGCCAGCAGCCACACATGGACTAGCCCAAATCAGAACAATGAGCAGTTCTTC. The rearrangement joins TRBV11-2 to TRBJ2-1; 8 nucleotides match TRBD2. The CDR3 length is 18 residues. Germline V gene data show CDR1 as SGHAT and CDR2 as FQNNGV. Germline trimming cut 5 bases from V and 5 bases from J; bases unmatched to any gene: 17.

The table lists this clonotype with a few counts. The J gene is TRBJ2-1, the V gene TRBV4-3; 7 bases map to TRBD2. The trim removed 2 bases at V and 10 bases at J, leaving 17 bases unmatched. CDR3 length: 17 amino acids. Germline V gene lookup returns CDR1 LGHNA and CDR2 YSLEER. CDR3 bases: TGCGCCAGCAGCCAATTCTCAGCGGGAAGTGGGTCAGGCGAGCAGTTCTTC. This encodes CASSQFSAGSGSGEQFF.

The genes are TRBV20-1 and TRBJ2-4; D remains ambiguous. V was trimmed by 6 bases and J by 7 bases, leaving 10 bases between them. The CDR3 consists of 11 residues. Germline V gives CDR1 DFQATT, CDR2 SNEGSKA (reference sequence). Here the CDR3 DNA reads TGCAGTGCGGATGCCGACAACATTCAGTACTTC. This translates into CSADADNIQYF.

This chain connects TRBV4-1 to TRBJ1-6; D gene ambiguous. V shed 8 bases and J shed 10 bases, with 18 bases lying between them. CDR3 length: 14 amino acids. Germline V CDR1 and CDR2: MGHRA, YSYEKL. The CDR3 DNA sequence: TGCGCCAGCGCCTTGGTAGTGGTTGGGTCACCCCTCCACTTT. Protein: CASALVVVGSPLHF.

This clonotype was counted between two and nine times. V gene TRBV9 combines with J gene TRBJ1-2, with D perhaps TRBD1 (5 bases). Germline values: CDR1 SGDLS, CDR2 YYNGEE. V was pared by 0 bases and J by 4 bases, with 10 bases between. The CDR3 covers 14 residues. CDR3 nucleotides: TGTGCCAGCAGCGTAGTGGGGCAGATCTATGGCTACACCTTC. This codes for CASSVVGQIYGYTF.

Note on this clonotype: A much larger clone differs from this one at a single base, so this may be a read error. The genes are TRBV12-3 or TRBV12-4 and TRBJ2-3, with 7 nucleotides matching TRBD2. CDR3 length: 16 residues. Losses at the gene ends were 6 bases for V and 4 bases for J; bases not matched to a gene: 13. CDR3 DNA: TGTGCCAGCAGCCCTGGGGGTCGAGCGGGACCAGATACGCAGTATTTT. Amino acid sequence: CASSPGGRAGPDTQYF.

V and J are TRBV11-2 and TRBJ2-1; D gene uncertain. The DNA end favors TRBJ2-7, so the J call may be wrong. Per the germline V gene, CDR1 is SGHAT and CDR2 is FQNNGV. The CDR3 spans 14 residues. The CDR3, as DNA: TGTGCCAGCAGCTTAGTCACAACCTTCTACGAGCAGTACTTC. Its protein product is CASSLVTTFYEQYF.

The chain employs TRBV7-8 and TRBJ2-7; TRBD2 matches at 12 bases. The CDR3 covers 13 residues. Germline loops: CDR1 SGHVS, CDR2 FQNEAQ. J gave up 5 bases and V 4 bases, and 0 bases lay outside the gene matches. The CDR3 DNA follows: TGTGCCAGCAGCTCTAGCGGGAGGGACGAGCAGTACTTC. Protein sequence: CASSSSGRDEQYF.

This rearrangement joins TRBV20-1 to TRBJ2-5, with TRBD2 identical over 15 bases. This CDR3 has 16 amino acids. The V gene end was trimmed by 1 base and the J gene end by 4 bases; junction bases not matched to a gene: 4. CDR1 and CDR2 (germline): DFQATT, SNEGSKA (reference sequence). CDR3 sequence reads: CSARGTSGRARETQYF. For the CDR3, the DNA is TGCAGTGCTAGAGGGACTAGCGGGAGGGCGCGAGAGACCCAGTACTTC.

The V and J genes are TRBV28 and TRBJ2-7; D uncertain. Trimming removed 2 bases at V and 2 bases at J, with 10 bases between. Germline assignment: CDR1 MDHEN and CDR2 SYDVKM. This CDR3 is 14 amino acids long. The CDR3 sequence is CASSLERFAYEQYF. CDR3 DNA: TGTGCCAGCAGTTTAGAGAGATTTGCCTACGAGCAGTACTTC.

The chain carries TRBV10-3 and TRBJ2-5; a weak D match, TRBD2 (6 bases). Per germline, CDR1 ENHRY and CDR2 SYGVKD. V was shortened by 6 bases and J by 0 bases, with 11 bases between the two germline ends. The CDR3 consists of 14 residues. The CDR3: CAISRTGDQETQYF. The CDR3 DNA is TGTGCCATCAGCAGGACGGGGGACCAAGAGACCCAGTACTTC.

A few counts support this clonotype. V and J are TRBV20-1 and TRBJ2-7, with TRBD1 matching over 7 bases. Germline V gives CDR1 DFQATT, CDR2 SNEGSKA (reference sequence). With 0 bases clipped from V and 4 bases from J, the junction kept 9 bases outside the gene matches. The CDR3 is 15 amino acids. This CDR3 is CSARDLRGGEYEQYF. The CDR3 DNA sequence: TGCAGTGCTAGAGATCTGAGAGGGGGCGAATACGAGCAGTACTTC.

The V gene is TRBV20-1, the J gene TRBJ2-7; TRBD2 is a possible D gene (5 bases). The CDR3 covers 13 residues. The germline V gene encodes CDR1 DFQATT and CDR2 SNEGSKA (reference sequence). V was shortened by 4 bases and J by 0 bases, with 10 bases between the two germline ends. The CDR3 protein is CSATDLSSYEQYF. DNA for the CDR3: TGCAGTGCTACGGACTTGAGCTCCTACGAGCAGTACTTC.

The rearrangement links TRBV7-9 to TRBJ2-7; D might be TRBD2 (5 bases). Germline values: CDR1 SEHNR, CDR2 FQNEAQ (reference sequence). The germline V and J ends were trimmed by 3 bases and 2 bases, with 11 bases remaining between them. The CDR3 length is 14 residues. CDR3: CASSFSATTYEQYF. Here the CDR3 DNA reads TGTGCCAGCAGCTTCTCAGCGACTACCTACGAGCAGTACTTC.

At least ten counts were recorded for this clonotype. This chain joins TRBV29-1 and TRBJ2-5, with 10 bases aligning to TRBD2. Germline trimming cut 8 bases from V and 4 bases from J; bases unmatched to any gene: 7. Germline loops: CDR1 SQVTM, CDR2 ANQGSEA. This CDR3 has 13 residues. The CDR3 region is CSSEAGGRETQYF. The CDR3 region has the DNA TGCAGCTCCGAAGCGGGAGGGAGAGAGACCCAGTACTTC.

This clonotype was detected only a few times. CDR3 DNA: TGTGCCAGCAGCCAAGGAAGGGAGACGGTGGGCAATCAGCCCCAGCATTTT. Translated, it gives CASSQGRETVGNQPQHF. The rearrangement links TRBV3-1 to TRBJ1-5; D is unresolved. The germline V gene has CDR1 LGHDT and CDR2 YNNKEL (reference sequence). This CDR3 has 17 residues. The V gene lost 1 base and the J gene lost 2 bases, with 15 bases spanning the gap. Using reference TRBV3-1 and TRBJ1-5 for the parts outside the CDR3, the full variable domain is DTAVSQTPKYLVTQMGNDKSIKCEQNLGHDTMYWYKQDSKKFLKIMFSYNNKELIINETVPNRFSPKSPDKAHLNLHINSLELGDSAVYFCASSQGRETVGNQPQHFGDGTRLSIL.

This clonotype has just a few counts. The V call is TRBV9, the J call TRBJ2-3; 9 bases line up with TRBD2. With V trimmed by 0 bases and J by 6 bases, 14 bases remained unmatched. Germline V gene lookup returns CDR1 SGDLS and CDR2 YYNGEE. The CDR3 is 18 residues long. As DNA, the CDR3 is TGTGCCAGCAGCGTAGCGCTTAGGGAGGGGACTAGCTCGGATACGCAGTATTTT. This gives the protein CASSVALREGTSSDTQYF.

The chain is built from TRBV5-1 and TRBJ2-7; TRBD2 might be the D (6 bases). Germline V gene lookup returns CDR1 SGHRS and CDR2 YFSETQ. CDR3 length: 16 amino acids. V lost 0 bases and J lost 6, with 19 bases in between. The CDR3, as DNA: TGCGCCAGCAGCTTGGTAATACTAGCCGGAGGAAGCGAGCAGTACTTC. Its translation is CASSLVILAGGSEQYF.

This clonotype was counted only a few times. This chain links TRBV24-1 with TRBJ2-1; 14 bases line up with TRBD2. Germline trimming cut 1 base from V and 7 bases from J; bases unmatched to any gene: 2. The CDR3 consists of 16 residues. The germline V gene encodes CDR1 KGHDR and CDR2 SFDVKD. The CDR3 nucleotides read TGTGCCACCAGTGATTTCGGGACTAGCGGGAGAAATGAGCAGTTCTTC. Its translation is CATSDFGTSGRNEQFF.

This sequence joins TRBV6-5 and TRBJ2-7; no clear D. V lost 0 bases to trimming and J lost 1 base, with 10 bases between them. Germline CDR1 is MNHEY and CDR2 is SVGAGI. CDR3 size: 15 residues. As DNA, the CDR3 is TGTGCCAGCAGTTACTCGAAACGGGTATCCTACGAGCAGTACTTC. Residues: CASSYSKRVSYEQYF.

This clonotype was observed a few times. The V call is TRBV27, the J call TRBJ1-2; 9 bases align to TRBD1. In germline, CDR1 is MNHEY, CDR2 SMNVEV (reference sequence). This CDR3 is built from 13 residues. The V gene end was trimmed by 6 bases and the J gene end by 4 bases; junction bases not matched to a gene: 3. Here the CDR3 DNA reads TGTGCCAGCAGGTCGGGACAGGGCTATGGCTACACCTTC. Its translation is CASRSGQGYGYTF.

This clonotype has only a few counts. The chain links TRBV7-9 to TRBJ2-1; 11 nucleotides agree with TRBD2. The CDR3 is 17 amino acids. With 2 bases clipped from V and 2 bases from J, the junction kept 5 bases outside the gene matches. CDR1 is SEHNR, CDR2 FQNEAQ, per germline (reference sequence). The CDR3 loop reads CASSLPLAGGPYNEQFF. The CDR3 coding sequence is TGTGCCAGCAGCTTACCGTTAGCGGGAGGGCCCTACAATGAGCAGTTCTTC.

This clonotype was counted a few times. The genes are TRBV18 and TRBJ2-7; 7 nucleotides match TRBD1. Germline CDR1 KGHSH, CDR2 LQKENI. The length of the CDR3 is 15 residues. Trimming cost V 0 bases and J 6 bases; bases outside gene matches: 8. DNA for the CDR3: TGTGCCAGCTCACCACCGCAGGGACAGAGACCCGAGCAGTACTTC. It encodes CASSPPQGQRPEQYF.